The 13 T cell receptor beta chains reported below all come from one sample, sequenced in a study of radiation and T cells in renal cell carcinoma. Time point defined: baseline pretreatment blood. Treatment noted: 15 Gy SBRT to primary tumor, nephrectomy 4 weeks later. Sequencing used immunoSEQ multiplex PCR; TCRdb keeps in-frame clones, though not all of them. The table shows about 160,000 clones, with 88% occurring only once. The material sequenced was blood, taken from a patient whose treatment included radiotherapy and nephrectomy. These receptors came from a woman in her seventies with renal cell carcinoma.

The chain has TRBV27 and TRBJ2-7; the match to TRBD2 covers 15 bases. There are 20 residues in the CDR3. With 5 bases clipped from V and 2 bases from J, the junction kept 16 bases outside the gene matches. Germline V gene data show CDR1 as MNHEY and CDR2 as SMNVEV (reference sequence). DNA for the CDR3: TGTGCCAGCAGTCGATCCCTCCAGGGACTAGCGGGGGGCCTAGCCTACGAGCAGTACTTC. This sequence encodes CASSRSLQGLAGGLAYEQYF.

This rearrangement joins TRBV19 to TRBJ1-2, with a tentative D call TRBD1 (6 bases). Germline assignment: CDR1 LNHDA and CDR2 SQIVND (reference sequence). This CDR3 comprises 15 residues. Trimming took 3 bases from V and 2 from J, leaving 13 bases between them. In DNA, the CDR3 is TGTGCCAGTAGTATTGGGCCAGGGGCCAACTATGGCTACACCTTC. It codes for CASSIGPGANYGYTF.

CDR3 nucleotide sequence: TGTGCCAGCAGTATGGAGGCGGGGAATATGATAAGTGGCTACACCTTC. Its translation is CASSMEAGNMISGYTF. The genes are TRBV7-2 and TRBJ1-2; D unresolved. Germline CDR1 reads SGHTA; CDR2 reads FQGNSA. CDR3 size: 16 residues. Trimming took off 6 bases at V and 7 bases at J, with 24 bases between the two ends. The full variable domain, in which reference TRBV7-2 and TRBJ1-2 provide the parts outside the CDR3, is GAGVSQSPSNKVTEKGKDVELRCDPISGHTALYWYRQSLGQGLEFLIYFQGNSAPDKSGLPSDRFSAERTGGSVSTLTIQRTQQEDSAVYLCASSMEAGNMISGYTFGSGTRLTVV.

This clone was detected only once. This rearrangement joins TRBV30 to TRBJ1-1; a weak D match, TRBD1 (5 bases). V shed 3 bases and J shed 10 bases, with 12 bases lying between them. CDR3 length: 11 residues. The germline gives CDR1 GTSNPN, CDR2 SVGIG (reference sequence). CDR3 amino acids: CAWREGGVAFF. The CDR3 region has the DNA TGTGCCTGGAGAGAGGGAGGGGTAGCTTTCTTT.

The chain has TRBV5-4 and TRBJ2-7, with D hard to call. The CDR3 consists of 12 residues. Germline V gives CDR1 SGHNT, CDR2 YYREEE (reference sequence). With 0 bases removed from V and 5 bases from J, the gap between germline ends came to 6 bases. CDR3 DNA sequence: TGTGCCAGCAGCTTGGCTACTAACGAGCAGTACTTC. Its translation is CASSLATNEQYF.

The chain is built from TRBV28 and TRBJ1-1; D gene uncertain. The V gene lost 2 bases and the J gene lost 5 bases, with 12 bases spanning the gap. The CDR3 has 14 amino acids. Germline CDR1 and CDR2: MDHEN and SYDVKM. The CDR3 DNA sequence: TGTGCCAGCAGTTTACTTGCATTCCGAACTGAAGCTTTCTTT. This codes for CASSLLAFRTEAFF.

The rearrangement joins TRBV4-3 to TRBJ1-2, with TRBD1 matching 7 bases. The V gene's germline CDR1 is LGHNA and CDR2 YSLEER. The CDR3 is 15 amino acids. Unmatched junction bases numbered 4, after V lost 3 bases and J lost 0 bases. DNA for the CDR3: TGCGCCAGCAGCCAGGGTGGGACAGCTAACTATGGCTACACCTTC. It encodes CASSQGGTANYGYTF.

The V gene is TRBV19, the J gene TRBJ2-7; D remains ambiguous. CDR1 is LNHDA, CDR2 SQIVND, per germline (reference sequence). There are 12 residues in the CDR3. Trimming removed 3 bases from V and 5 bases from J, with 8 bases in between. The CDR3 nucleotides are TGTGCCAGTAGTATTAGTCGGGACGAGCAGTACTTC. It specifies CASSISRDEQYF.

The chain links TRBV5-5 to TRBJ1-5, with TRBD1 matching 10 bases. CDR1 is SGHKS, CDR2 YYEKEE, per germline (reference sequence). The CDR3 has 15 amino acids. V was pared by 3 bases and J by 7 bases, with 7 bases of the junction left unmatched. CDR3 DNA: TGTGCCAGCAGCTGGGGGACAGGGGTCGGCCAGCCCCAGCATTTT. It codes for CASSWGTGVGQPQHF.

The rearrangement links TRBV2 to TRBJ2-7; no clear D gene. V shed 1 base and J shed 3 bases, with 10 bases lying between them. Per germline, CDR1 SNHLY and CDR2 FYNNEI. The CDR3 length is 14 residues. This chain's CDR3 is CASSEVGPSYEQYF. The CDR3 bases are TGTGCCAGCAGTGAAGTAGGGCCCAGCTACGAGCAGTACTTC.

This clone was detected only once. Here the CDR3 DNA reads TGTGCCAGCAGCCAACTCCTAGCGGGGGGGCAGGATGAGCAGTTCTTC. Its protein product is CASSQLLAGGQDEQFF. This chain links TRBV4-2 with TRBJ2-1; 12 nucleotides match TRBD2. The CDR3 has 16 amino acids. Trimming took 2 bases from V and 8 from J; bases not matched to a gene: 7. CDR1 and CDR2 (germline): LGHNA, YNFKEQ.

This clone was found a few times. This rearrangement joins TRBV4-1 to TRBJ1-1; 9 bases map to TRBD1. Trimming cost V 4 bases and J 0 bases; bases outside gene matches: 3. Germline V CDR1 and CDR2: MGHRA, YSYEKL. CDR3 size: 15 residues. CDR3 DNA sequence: TGCGCCAGCAGCCGGGACAGGGCAATGAACACTGAAGCTTTCTTT. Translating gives CASSRDRAMNTEAFF.

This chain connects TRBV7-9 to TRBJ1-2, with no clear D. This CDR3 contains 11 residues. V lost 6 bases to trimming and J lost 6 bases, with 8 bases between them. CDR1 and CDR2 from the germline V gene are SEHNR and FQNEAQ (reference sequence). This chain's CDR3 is CASRGMDGYTF. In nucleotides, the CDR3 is TGTGCCAGCAGGGGAATGGATGGCTACACCTTC.